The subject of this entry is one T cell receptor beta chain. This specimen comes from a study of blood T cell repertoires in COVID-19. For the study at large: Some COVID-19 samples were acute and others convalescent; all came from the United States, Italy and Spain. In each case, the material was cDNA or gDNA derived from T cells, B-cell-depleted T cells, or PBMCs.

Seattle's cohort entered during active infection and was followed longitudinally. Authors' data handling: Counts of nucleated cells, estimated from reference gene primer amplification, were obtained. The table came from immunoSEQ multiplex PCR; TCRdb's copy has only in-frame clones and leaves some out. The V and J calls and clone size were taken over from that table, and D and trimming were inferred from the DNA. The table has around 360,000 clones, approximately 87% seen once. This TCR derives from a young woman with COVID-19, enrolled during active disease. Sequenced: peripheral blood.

The DNA for the CDR3 is TGTGCCACAGGGACAGGGGGCGCGTTTGATGAAAAACTGTTTTTT. Its translation: CATGTGGAFDEKLFF. The V and J genes are TRBV28 and TRBJ1-4; the match to TRBD1 covers 12 bases. There are 15 residues in the CDR3. Germline V gives CDR1 MDHEN, CDR2 SYDVKM. V trimming: 10 bases; J trimming: 6 bases; junction bases outside the gene matches: 9.